Presented here are 5 T cell receptor beta chains from one specimen sequenced in a study of identical twins. Each CDR3 protein is one row after TCRdb ran MiXCR on the 5' RACE reads. Here the sample spans 310,000 or so distinct CDR3 sequences, 8% to 9.5% being singletons. These data also featured in a second study, about yellow fever vaccine responses in identical twins.

Sequenced material: CD8+ T cells sorted from blood. The source is a woman younger than 30 in good health.

This clonotype was counted between two and nine times. The chain uses TRBV5-6 and TRBJ2-6; D gene uncertain. Germline loops: CDR1 SGHDT, CDR2 YYEEEE. There are 15 residues in the CDR3. The V end lost 0 bases, the J end lost 3 bases, and 7 bases lay between the germline ends. DNA of the CDR3: TGTGCCAGCAGCTTGGGCCTCGGTGGGGCCAACGTCCTGACTTTC. Protein: CASSLGLGGANVLTF.

This clonotype has a count of ten or more. The chain uses TRBV6-2 or TRBV6-3 and TRBJ2-1; 9 positions match TRBD1. Per the germline V gene, CDR1 is MNHEY and CDR2 is SVGEGT. The CDR3 has 16 amino acids. With 7 bases clipped from V and 0 bases from J, the junction kept 7 bases outside the gene matches. The DNA for the CDR3 is TGTGCCAGCACCAACAGGGGGCTATTCTCCTACAATGAGCAGTTCTTC. Its protein product is CASTNRGLFSYNEQFF.

The sample holds a few counts of this clonotype. Compared with germline, one end of the junction differs, possibly owing to a read error. The genes are TRBV20-1 and TRBJ2-7; no clear D. The V gene's germline CDR1 is DFQATT and CDR2 SNEGSKA (reference sequence). The CDR3 has 13 residues. CDR3 in DNA: TGCAGTGCGAGAGCACGGAACGGTGACGAGCAGTACTTC. Its protein is CSARARNGDEQYF.

About this clonotype itself: A much larger clone sits a single nucleotide away, making a read error possible. The chain recombines TRBV10-3 with TRBJ2-3, with a possible D match to TRBD1 (5 bases). Trimming cost V 6 bases and J 0 bases, with 13 bases left between them. The length of the CDR3 is 15 residues. Per the germline V gene, CDR1 is ENHRY and CDR2 is SYGVKD. CDR3 region: CAIRTTGASTDTQYF. The CDR3 nucleotides are TGTGCCATCAGAACTACAGGCGCTAGCACAGATACGCAGTATTTT.

This clonotype occurred a few times. This chain joins TRBV10-2 and TRBJ2-5, with TRBD2 identical over 13 bases. V was pared by 3 bases and J by 0 bases, with 1 base of the junction left unmatched. The CDR3 totals 16 residues. CDR1 and CDR2 (germline): WSHSY, SAAADI. The CDR3 loop reads CASSDTSGRDQETQYF. CDR3 nucleotide sequence: TGCGCCAGCAGTGACACTAGCGGGAGGGACCAAGAGACCCAGTACTTC.